This TCR beta chain was retrieved from a study of graft-versus-host responses after intestinal transplantation. Across the study: Following induction with anti-thymocyte globulin, all recipients were given tacrolimus and steroids for two to three years.

This CDR3 contains 9 residues. Comment on this clone: A junction end diverges from the germline sequence, so it may reflect a read error.

Method: immunoSEQ multiplex PCR; TCRdb's copy keeps in-frame clones and lacks some. There are tens of thousands of clones in the sample; 85% to 95% occur only once, and 43% lies in the top ten. Specimen: PBMCs, collected roughly 39 weeks after intestinal transplant. V and J are TRBV23-1 and TRBJ2-7, with D possibly being TRBD1 (5 bases). TRBV23-1 is reported as an ORF; its role is uncertain. The clonotype was recovered from a human patient who received an intestinal transplant, so some T cells may come from the graft donor. Here the CDR3 DNA reads TGCGCCAGCAGTCGAGGAACAGGTTTC. Its translation is CASSRGTGF.